The clone carrying this T cell receptor (beta chain) was counted many times. As yet, its antigen is unknown. The germline V gene encodes CDR1 ENHRY and CDR2 SYGVKD. The CDR3 has 14 amino acids. With V trimmed by 4 bases and J by 7 bases, 4 bases remained unmatched. This specimen comes from a study of Graves' ophthalmopathy and Graves' hyperthyroidism. Excluded: other autoimmune disease, uncontrolled infection, pregnancy or lactation. Diagnosis was based on clinical symptoms, serum thyroxine, TRAb, thyroid ultrasound and orbital computed tomography. From RNA, the CDR3 regions of TCR beta chains were amplified and sequenced. First-round RT-PCR relied on HTBI primers, and a second-round multiplex PCR came next. TCRdb processed the multiplex PCR reads anew with MiXCR; each CDR3 protein has one entry. The data contain over a million distinct CDR3 sequences, roughly two fifths of them singletons. Study-level results: Ophthalmopathy progression cases were predicted by the model with 70.59% sensitivity and 72% to 80% specificity. Blood was where most expanded thyroid clonotypes above 0.001 frequency also turned up.

The clonotype was recovered from an adult man with Graves' hyperthyroidism. The sample comprised peripheral blood or thyroid tissue (not recorded which). The rearrangement uses TRBV10-3 and TRBJ1-6; TRBD1 matches at 7 bases. In nucleotides, the CDR3 is TGTGCCATCAGTGGCGGGACAGACAATTCACCCCTCCACTTT. Its translation: CAISGGTDNSPLHF.